A single sample gave rise to the 15 T cell receptor beta chains below, sequenced in a study of tumor-infiltrating lymphocytes in primary liver carcinoma listed by TCRdb under 2017. Total RNA and DNA were co-extracted without cell sorting from roughly 20-30 mg of bulk tissue using the AllPrep DNA/RNA mini kit. Sequenced using an Illumina HiSeq 2500. Starting from 500 to 600 ng total RNA, TCRbeta-specific cDNA was produced by reverse transcription with a constant-region primer and ProtoScript II reverse transcriptase. TCRbeta libraries were built with three nested multiplex PCR rounds, a slightly modified ARM-PCR procedure. Each of the first two PCR rounds ran for around 11 cycles and used multiplex TRBV1-TRBV30 forward primers together with a Cbeta reverse primer. In-frame beta chains were kept once TCRdb had trimmed the public reads at Q25 with fastp and called clones with MiXCR. Rows are unified per CDR3 protein, each entry keeping the most common DNA and genes. A total of about 130,000 distinct CDR3 sequences appear in this sample, around 60% of them only once. Approximately 8.9% of the sample is in the top ten clones.

The sequencing input was liver tumor tissue from sampling region 3. The cell subset or site label of this sample denotes: tumor region T3, left-lateral pole. These receptors were collected from a woman in her fifties or sixties with primary liver carcinoma and hepatitis B virus infection.

V usage is TRBV28 and J usage is TRBJ2-2; 12 nucleotides agree with TRBD2. After removal of 6 bases from V and 1 base from J, the junction contained 3 bases not matched to a gene. Per germline, CDR1 MDHEN and CDR2 SYDVKM. The length of the CDR3 is 16 residues. CDR3 region: CASSPSGRENTGELFF. CDR3 nucleotides: TGTGCCAGCAGCCCTAGCGGGAGGGAGAACACCGGGGAGCTGTTTTTT.

To note about this clonotype: At one end the junction does not follow the germline gene, possibly because of a read error. The rearrangement joins TRBV11-1 to TRBJ2-6; the D gene is possibly TRBD1 (5 bases). Germline V gives CDR1 SGHAT, CDR2 FQDESV (reference sequence). CDR3 length: 16 residues. The CDR3 protein is CASSFTADTGANILTF. CDR3 nucleotide sequence: TGTGCCAGCAGCTTCACGGCGGACACTGGGGCCAACATCCTGACTTTC.

In its sample, this clonotype was seen a few times. This may be a read error, as it is one base from a much larger clone. The V call is TRBV12-3 or TRBV12-4, the J call TRBJ2-7; D not resolved. The CDR3 runs 13 residues. The CDR3 reads CASSLGARYEQHF. The DNA for the CDR3 is TGTGCCAGCAGTTTAGGGGCTCGCTACGAGCAGCACTTC.

This clonotype was recorded a few times. The chain combines TRBV7-3 with TRBJ2-1; D is perhaps TRBD1 (5 bases). V lost 4 bases, J lost 10 bases, and 17 bases lay in between. Germline V lookup: CDR1 SGHTA, CDR2 FQGTGA. The CDR3 extends over 14 amino acids. The DNA of the CDR3 is TGTGCCAGCAGCTCCCCGACAGAGAACGGGGAGCAGTTCTTC. Its protein product is CASSSPTENGEQFF.

Points on this clonotype: At one end, the junction sequence differs from germline, possibly due to a read error. V usage is TRBV12-3 or TRBV12-4 and J usage is TRBJ2-1; a possible D gene is TRBD1 (6 bases). The CDR3 has 15 amino acids. CDR3 bases: TGTGCCAGCAGTACCTCAGGGGCCTGGTACAATGAGCACTTCTTC. Encoded protein: CASSTSGAWYNEHFF.

This clonotype appeared once. The chain links TRBV7-3 to TRBJ2-3, with TRBD2 identical over 7 bases. The V gene end was trimmed by 1 base and the J gene end by 6 bases; junction bases not matched to a gene: 4. The CDR3 runs 14 residues. CDR1 and CDR2 from the germline V gene are SGHTA and FQGTGA. The CDR3 protein is CASSLNARGDTQYF. As DNA, the CDR3 is TGTGCCAGCAGCTTAAATGCGCGGGGGGATACGCAGTATTTT.

Concerning this clonotype: Germline is not matched at one junction end, which may reflect a read error. The chain couples TRBV10-3 to TRBJ2-1; TRBD2 matches at 9 bases. The CDR3 is 19 amino acids. Per germline, CDR1 ENHRY and CDR2 SYGVKD. Written as DNA, the CDR3 is TGTGCCATCAGTGAGTCGACTGCACCTAGGAGCGGGAGGATGAATGGGCAGTTCTTC. Protein product: CAISESTAPRSGRMNGQFF.

To note about this clonotype: A much larger clone lies a single base off, so this may be a read error. J is TRBJ2-7 and V is TRBV6-2 or TRBV6-3; 9 positions match TRBD1. Germline assignment: CDR1 MNHEY and CDR2 SVGEGT. This CDR3 spans 17 amino acids. The CDR3 bases are TGTGCCAGCAGTACCCCCCCCGGACAGGGGAGCTCCTGCGAGCAGTACTTC. Translating it yields CASSTPPGQGSSCEQYF.

Note on this clonotype: This clone may be a read error of a much larger clone one base away. This chain links TRBV10-2 with TRBJ2-1; 12 bases align to TRBD2. There are 15 residues in the CDR3. V lost 7 bases and J lost 6; bases outside the gene matches: 7. Germline CDR1 reads WSHSY; CDR2 reads SAAADI. The CDR3 is CASMEPGLAGNEQFF. For the CDR3, the DNA is TGCGCCAGCATGGAGCCGGGACTAGCGGGCAATGAGCAGTTCTTC.

Details on this clonotype: This likely comes from a read error, as the CDR3 has no conserved phenylalanine or tryptophan at its end. The rearrangement links TRBV5-1 to TRBJ2-1, with unresolved D. Per germline, CDR1 SGHRS and CDR2 YFSETQ. This CDR3 has 12 residues. CDR3 DNA: TGCGCCAGCAGCTTGGCTTACAATGAACAGTTCTTA. Translating it yields CASSLAYNEQFL.

Comments on this clonotype: The junction departs from the called germline gene at one end, perhaps through a read error. The rearrangement joins TRBV29-1 to TRBJ2-5; D is unclear. Germline CDR1 is SQVTM and CDR2 is ANQGSEA. The length of the CDR3 is 13 residues. Written as DNA, the CDR3 is TGCTGCGTTGAAGGGCCTGCAAAAGAGGCCCAGTACTTC. It encodes CCVEGPAKEAQYF.

The chain is built from TRBV7-9 and TRBJ2-7, with D uncertain. The CDR3 sequence is 12 residues long. Trimming took off 8 bases at V and 7 bases at J, with 15 bases between the two ends. The germline V gene encodes CDR1 SEHNR and CDR2 FQNEAQ (reference sequence). Written as DNA, the CDR3 is TGTGCCAGCGAAGAGGAGCCCGGAGAGCAGTACTTC. It yields the protein CASEEEPGEQYF. Together with reference TRBV7-9 and TRBJ2-7, the CDR3 gives the full variable domain: DTGVSQNPRHKITKRGQNVTFRCDPISEHNRLYWYRQTLGQGPEFLTYFQNEAQLEKSRLLSDRFSAERPKGSFSTLEIQRTEQGDSAMYLCASEEEPGEQYFGPGTRLTVT.

In regard to this clonotype: A junction boundary mismatches the germline segment, possibly from a read error. The chain combines TRBV11-2 with TRBJ2-1; D perhaps matches TRBD1 (6 bases). The germline V gene encodes CDR1 SGHAT and CDR2 FQNNGV. CDR3 length: 14 amino acids. Here the CDR3 DNA reads TGTGCCAGTAGCTTAGCCAAAAACAGGGATGAGCAGTTCTTC. Protein sequence: CASSLAKNRDEQFF.

The chain is built from TRBV7-8 and TRBJ2-1; the match to TRBD2 covers 13 bases. V gave up 11 bases and J gave up 8 bases; unmatched junction bases: 12. The CDR3 extends over 15 amino acids. The germline CDR1 and CDR2 sequences are SGHVS and FQNEAQ. This CDR3 reads CADRYGTSGTHEQFF. The CDR3, as DNA: TGTGCCGACAGATACGGGACTAGCGGGACTCATGAGCAGTTCTTC.

At least ten counts were recorded for this clonotype. Written as DNA, the CDR3 is TGTGCCAGCAGTTCTTGGACAGGGACACACGAGCAGTACTTC. Translated, it gives CASSSWTGTHEQYF. The chain has TRBV28 and TRBJ2-7; 8 nucleotides align to TRBD1. In germline, CDR1 is MDHEN, CDR2 SYDVKM. After removal of 4 bases from V and 5 bases from J, the junction contained 7 bases not matched to a gene. The CDR3 has 14 residues.